These 18 T cell receptor beta chains share one sample of origin, sequenced in a study of human T cells and chemical hapten exposure. Time point noted: patch test 3, about 24 weeks after DPC sensitization. Treatment in this sample: therapeutic diphenylcyclopropenone sensitization with weekly scalp DPC. Using its own MiXCR run on the RACE reads, TCRdb lists one record per CDR3 protein. The profile shows approximately 97,000 distinct CDR3 sequences, less than 35% of them singletons. The sequences come from whole blood, collected in connection with sensitization to the hapten diphenylcyclopropenone (DPC). These receptors came from a man aged 40-55 years with alopecia areata. Some clones in this sample may be carry-over from other donors' samples.

This clonotype was counted only a few times. DNA of the CDR3: TGCGCCAGCAGCTCCGGGACAGCCTACGAGCAGTACTTC. Encoded protein: CASSSGTAYEQYF. V is TRBV5-1 and J is TRBJ2-7, with 7 bases identical to TRBD1. The J segment lost 2 bases and the V segment lost 3 bases, leaving 2 bases of the junction unmatched. The germline gives CDR1 SGHRS, CDR2 YFSETQ. This CDR3 is built from 13 residues.

The J gene is TRBJ2-7, the V gene TRBV12-3 or TRBV12-4; a possible D gene is TRBD1 (5 bases). The V end lost 1 base, the J end lost 1 base, and 11 bases lay between the germline ends. This CDR3 is built from 15 residues. This CDR3 reads CASSLGAGSSYEQYF. The CDR3 DNA reads as TGTGCCAGCAGTTTAGGGGCAGGGTCGTCCTACGAGCAGTACTTC.

This chain connects TRBV6-2 or TRBV6-3 to TRBJ2-7; the match to TRBD2 covers 13 bases. The CDR3 has 15 residues. CDR1 is MNHEY, CDR2 SVGEGT, per germline. The J segment lost 7 bases and the V segment lost 5 bases, leaving 8 bases of the junction unmatched. Written as DNA, the CDR3 is TGTGCCAGCAGTGACCGGACTAGCGGGAGCGTTGAGCAGTACTTC. Amino acids: CASSDRTSGSVEQYF.

This clonotype was counted only a few times. This chain uses TRBV6-6 with TRBJ2-5; 7 bases agree with TRBD2. CDR1 is MNHNY and CDR2 is SVGAGI in the germline V gene (reference sequence). The CDR3 extends over 16 amino acids. V was pared by 0 bases and J by 9 bases, with 13 bases of the junction left unmatched. The CDR3 bases are TGTGCCAGCAGTTACTCGAGCGGGACCCAAGTTGCCTCCCAGTACTTC. It is translated as CASSYSSGTQVASQYF.

The chain employs TRBV7-9 and TRBJ2-6, with D maybe TRBD1 (5 bases). The CDR3 totals 17 residues. Germline CDR1 is SEHNR and CDR2 is FQNEAQ (reference sequence). V dropped 1 base and J dropped 0 bases, with 10 bases sitting between them. The DNA for the CDR3 is TGTGCCAGCAGCTTAGGCCTAACAGGCTCTGGGGCCAACGTCCTGACTTTC. It encodes CASSLGLTGSGANVLTF.

This clonotype was observed a few times. The V and J genes are TRBV28 and TRBJ2-7, with TRBD1 identical over 8 bases. The CDR3 runs to 15 residues. J gave up 6 bases and V 6 bases, and 13 bases lay outside the gene matches. The germline gives CDR1 MDHEN, CDR2 SYDVKM. The CDR3 coding sequence is TGTGCCAGCAGGAGCCCAGGGGGCGAGTATAGCGAGCAGTACTTC. Translation gives CASRSPGGEYSEQYF. Full variable domain (remainder filled in from reference TRBV28 and TRBJ2-7): DVKVTQSSRYLVKRTGEKVFLECVQDMDHENMFWYRQDPGLGLRLIYFSYDVKMKEKGDIPEGYSVSREKKERFSLILESASTNQTSMYLCASRSPGGEYSEQYFGPGTRLTVT.

The sample holds a few counts of this clonotype. The chain links TRBV11-2 to TRBJ1-1; D is ambiguous. V was pared by 5 bases and J by 5 bases, with 12 bases between. The germline V gene has CDR1 SGHAT and CDR2 FQNNGV. The CDR3 consists of 13 residues. The CDR3: CASSPSGRTEAFF. For the CDR3, the DNA is TGTGCCAGCAGCCCCTCGGGGAGGACTGAAGCTTTCTTT.

This clonotype was seen a few times. This sequence joins TRBV11-2 and TRBJ2-7, with 9 bases lining up with TRBD2. CDR1 SGHAT and CDR2 FQNNGV come from the germline V gene. This CDR3 has 14 residues. V shed 2 bases and J 7 bases; nucleotides not matched to a gene: 6. In DNA form, the CDR3 reads TGTGCCAGCAGCTTACTAGCGGGGAATGAGGAGCAGTACTTC. This gives the protein CASSLLAGNEEQYF.

This chain connects TRBV5-1 to TRBJ2-3; D is undetermined. Germline V gene sequence: CDR1 SGHRS, CDR2 YFSETQ. The ends were cut back, 4 bases at V and 0 bases at J, with 9 bases in the middle. This CDR3 has 14 amino acids. The CDR3 DNA follows: TGCGCCAGCAGCCCTTTCACTAGCACAGATACGCAGTATTTT. Translated: CASSPFTSTDTQYF.

For this clonotype: This may come from a read error, since a much larger clone is one base off. The rearrangement uses TRBV6-4 and TRBJ2-3; 10 bases align to TRBD2. Looked up from germline, CDR1 is MRHNA and CDR2 is SNTAGT. The CDR3 sequence is 15 residues long. In DNA form, the CDR3 reads TGTGCCGGCAGTGAGACTAGCGGGAGCACAGATACGCAGTATTTT. It is translated as CAGSETSGSTDTQYF.

The chain has TRBV27 and TRBJ2-7, with D perhaps matching TRBD1 (6 bases). In germline, CDR1 is MNHEY, CDR2 SMNVEV (reference sequence). CDR3 length equals 14 residues. The ends were cut back, 5 bases at V and 2 bases at J, with 13 bases in the middle. The CDR3 nucleotides are TGTGCCAGCAGTCCCCCAGGGGTCACCTACGAGCAGTACTTC. Translating gives CASSPPGVTYEQYF.

V usage is TRBV12-3 or TRBV12-4 and J usage is TRBJ2-1, with 8 bases matching TRBD2. The CDR3 covers 14 residues. V dropped 5 bases and J dropped 0; count of bases not matched to a gene: 0. DNA for the CDR3: TGTGCCAGCAGTGCGGGGGGCTCCTACAATGAGCAGTTCTTC. Its protein is CASSAGGSYNEQFF.

The rearrangement joins TRBV6-8 to TRBJ2-2, with D tentatively TRBD2 (6 bases). Germline CDR1 reads MNHGY; CDR2 reads SAAAGT. Trimming took off 5 bases at V and 5 bases at J, with 21 bases between the two ends. This CDR3 has 17 amino acids. The CDR3: CASSPPRLGLLTGELFF. Here the CDR3 DNA reads TGTGCCAGCAGTCCGCCTCGTTTAGGACTACTTACCGGGGAGCTGTTTTTT.

The rearrangement links TRBV28 to TRBJ2-7; TRBD1 matches at 7 bases. Germline values: CDR1 MDHEN, CDR2 SYDVKM. V was clipped by 6 bases and J by 4 bases; unmatched bases: 3. CDR3 length equals 12 residues. The CDR3 loop is CASRQGPYEQYF. The CDR3 DNA reads as TGTGCCAGCAGACAGGGGCCTTACGAGCAGTACTTC. The variable domain in full, with the rest retrieved from reference TRBV28 and TRBJ2-7, is DVKVTQSSRYLVKRTGEKVFLECVQDMDHENMFWYRQDPGLGLRLIYFSYDVKMKEKGDIPEGYSVSREKKERFSLILESASTNQTSMYLCASRQGPYEQYFGPGTRLTVT.

The J gene is TRBJ1-1, the V gene TRBV28, with 11 bases identical to TRBD1. CDR3 length: 16 residues. Germline trimming cut 5 bases from V and 10 bases from J; bases unmatched to any gene: 15. CDR1 and CDR2 from the germline V gene are MDHEN and SYDVKM. The CDR3 sequence is CASSLGQGAQRFRAFF. The CDR3 coding sequence is TGTGCCAGCAGTCTAGGACAGGGGGCTCAGAGGTTTCGAGCTTTCTTT.

The rearrangement links TRBV7-9 to TRBJ1-1, with no clear D. Germline V gene data show CDR1 as SEHNR and CDR2 as FQNEAQ (reference sequence). V lost 8 bases and J lost 1, with 11 bases in between. CDR3 length: 13 residues. The CDR3 loop reads CASLEPENTEAFF. The CDR3 nucleotides read TGTGCCAGCTTAGAGCCAGAGAACACTGAAGCTTTCTTT.

This clonotype was detected once. The chain carries TRBV9 and TRBJ2-7; D may be TRBD1 or TRBD2 (5 bases each). Germline CDR1 reads SGDLS; CDR2 reads YYNGEE. V was cut by 4 bases and J by 3 bases, with 20 bases left in between. The CDR3 consists of 16 residues. The CDR3 here is CASSQSLGDANYEQYF. CDR3 sequence (DNA): TGTGCCAGCAGCCAGAGCCTCGGGGACGCAAACTACGAGCAGTACTTC.

This chain connects TRBV28 to TRBJ2-7; D might be TRBD2 (5 bases). Germline CDR1 reads MDHEN; CDR2 reads SYDVKM. The CDR3 loop spans 14 amino acids. Trimming took 3 bases from V and 0 from J, leaving 9 bases between them. This CDR3 is CASSFEAVSYEQYF. CDR3 in DNA: TGTGCCAGCAGTTTCGAAGCGGTCTCCTACGAGCAGTACTTC.